The clone carrying this T cell receptor beta chain was recorded at least ten times. Through Arm-PCR of CDR3 regions and iRepertoire HTBI primers, TCR beta libraries were built. TCRdb itself ran the multiplex PCR reads through MiXCR, one entry per CDR3 protein. The sample consists of hundreds of thousands of distinct CDR3 sequences, approximately 15% of them appearing once. Time point in this sample: newly diagnosed GD, antithyroid drugs for less than 3 months. Extracted RNA from PBMCs served as the source of the TCR library. This sample stems from a study of regulatory T cells in long-lasting Graves disease. Between the trimmed V and J ends, which lost 4 bases and 4 bases, there was a span of 11 bases. Germline values: CDR1 SGHRS, CDR2 YFSETQ. The CDR3 covers 13 residues. The data were also submitted as part of a second study, on T cells in Graves' hyperthyroidism and ophthalmopathy.

This clonotype was sampled from a man aged 35-49 years with Graves disease. The source was peripheral blood mononuclear cells (PBMCs), collected at new diagnosis, from a patient treated with antithyroid drugs. This chain links TRBV5-1 with TRBJ1-1; D is undetermined. DNA for the CDR3: TGCGCCAGCAGCCCGCCTTCAAGCACTGAAGCTTTCTTT. Amino acids: CASSPPSSTEAFF.